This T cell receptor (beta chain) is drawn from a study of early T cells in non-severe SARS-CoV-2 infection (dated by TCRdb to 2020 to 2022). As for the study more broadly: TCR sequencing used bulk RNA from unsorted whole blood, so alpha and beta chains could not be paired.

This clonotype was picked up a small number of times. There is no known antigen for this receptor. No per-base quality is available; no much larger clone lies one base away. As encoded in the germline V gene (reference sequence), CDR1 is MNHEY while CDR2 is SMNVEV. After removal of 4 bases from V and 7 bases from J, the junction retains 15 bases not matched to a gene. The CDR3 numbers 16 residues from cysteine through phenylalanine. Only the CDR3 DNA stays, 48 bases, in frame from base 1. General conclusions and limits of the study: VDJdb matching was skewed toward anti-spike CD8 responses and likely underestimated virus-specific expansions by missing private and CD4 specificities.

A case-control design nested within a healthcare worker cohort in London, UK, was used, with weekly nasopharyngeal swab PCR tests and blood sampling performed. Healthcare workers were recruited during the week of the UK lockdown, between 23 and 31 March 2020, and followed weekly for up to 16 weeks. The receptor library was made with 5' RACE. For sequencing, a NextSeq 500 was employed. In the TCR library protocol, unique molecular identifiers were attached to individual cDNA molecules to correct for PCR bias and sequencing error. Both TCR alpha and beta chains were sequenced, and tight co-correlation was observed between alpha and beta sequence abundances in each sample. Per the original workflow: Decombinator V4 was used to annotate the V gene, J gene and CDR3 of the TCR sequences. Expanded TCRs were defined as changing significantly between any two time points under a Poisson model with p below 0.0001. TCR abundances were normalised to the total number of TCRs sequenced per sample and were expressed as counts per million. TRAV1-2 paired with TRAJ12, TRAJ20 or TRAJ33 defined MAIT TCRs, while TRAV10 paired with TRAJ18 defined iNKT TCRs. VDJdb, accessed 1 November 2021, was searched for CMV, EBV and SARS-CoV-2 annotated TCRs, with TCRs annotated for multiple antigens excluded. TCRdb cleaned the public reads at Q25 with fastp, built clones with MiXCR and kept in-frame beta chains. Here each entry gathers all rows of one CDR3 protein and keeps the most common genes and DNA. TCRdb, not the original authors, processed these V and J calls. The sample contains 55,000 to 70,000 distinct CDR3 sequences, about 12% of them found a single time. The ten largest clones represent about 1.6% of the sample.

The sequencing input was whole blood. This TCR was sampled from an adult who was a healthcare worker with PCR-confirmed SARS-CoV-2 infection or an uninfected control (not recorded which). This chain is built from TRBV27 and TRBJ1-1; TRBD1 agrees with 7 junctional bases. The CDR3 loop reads CASSSTGEGGGVEAFF. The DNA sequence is TGTGCCAGCAGTTCAACAGGGGAAGGGGGAGGGGTTGAAGCTTTCTTT.